The 25 T cell receptor beta chains reported below all come from one sample, sequenced in a study of T cell changes during pregnancy in multiple sclerosis. Produced via immunoSEQ multiplex PCR; TCRdb's table is partial and in-frame only. The sample carries around 110,000 clones, about 94% recorded once. The specimen comprised peripheral blood, sampled in the third trimester of pregnancy. The receptors were gathered from a female donor with multiple sclerosis, enrolled in a pregnancy study.

The chain links TRBV10-2 to TRBJ2-3; the D gene is possibly TRBD2 (6 bases). Germline V lookup: CDR1 WSHSY, CDR2 SAAADI. This CDR3 region has 15 residues. V lost 1 base, J lost 3 bases, and 11 bases lay in between. The CDR3 nucleotides read TGCGCCAGCAGTGAGTGGAGGGCCTTTACAGATACGCAGTATTTT. This encodes CASSEWRAFTDTQYF.

The V and J genes are TRBV6-1 and TRBJ2-5; 10 nucleotides match TRBD2. Germline V gene data show CDR1 as MNHNS and CDR2 as SASEGT. With V trimmed by 2 bases and J by 3 bases, 0 bases remained unmatched. The CDR3 runs 14 residues. The CDR3 is CASSETSGKETQYF. In DNA, the CDR3 is TGTGCCAGCAGTGAAACTAGCGGGAAAGAGACCCAGTACTTC.

This clone showed up just once. The chain joins TRBV28 to TRBJ1-2; weak D call: TRBD1 (6 bases). CDR3 length: 12 amino acids. In germline, CDR1 is MDHEN, CDR2 SYDVKM. V was trimmed by 6 bases and J by 7 bases, leaving 12 bases between them. CDR3 loop: CASRNRVGGYTF. In nucleotides, the CDR3 is TGTGCCAGCAGGAACAGGGTCGGTGGCTACACCTTC.

The V gene is TRBV29-1, the J gene TRBJ2-3, with 8 bases that match TRBD1. The junction had 7 bases not matched to a gene; V was cut back by 8 bases and J by 3 bases. The CDR3 is 13 residues long. CDR1 is SQVTM, CDR2 ANQGSEA, per germline. The CDR3 DNA follows: TGCAGCATGACAGGGGCAAGGACAGATACGCAGTATTTT. Protein product: CSMTGARTDTQYF.

A word on this clone: A read error is likely, as this CDR3 ends without the conserved phenylalanine or tryptophan. The limits of the CDR3 on the DNA are not certain, so only TCRdb's listed CDR3 is given. CDR3: CASNPLHGY. This chain links TRBV27 with TRBJ2-7; the table's D call, TRBD2, was not checked against the DNA. The CDR3 length is 9 residues, termini included. CDR1 is MNHEY and CDR2 is SMNVEV in the germline V gene (reference sequence).

This clone was observed once. The V gene is TRBV9, the J gene TRBJ1-3; 8 bases agree with TRBD1. Trimming cost V 3 bases and J 2 bases; bases outside gene matches: 1. This CDR3 has 14 residues. Germline V gene sequence: CDR1 SGDLS, CDR2 YYNGEE. The CDR3 here is CASSATGAGNTIYF. The CDR3 DNA is TGTGCCAGCAGCGCGACAGGGGCTGGAAACACCATATATTTT.

CDR3 DNA sequence: TGTGCCAGCAGCAGACCCGGGACCGGGGAGCTGTTTTTT. It yields the protein CASSRPGTGELFF. The gene calls are TRBV11-2 and TRBJ2-2, with D hard to call. The CDR3 is made up of 13 amino acids. The ends were cut back, 5 bases at V and 5 bases at J, with 9 bases in the middle. Germline CDR1 is SGHAT and CDR2 is FQNNGV.

The chain links TRBV19 to TRBJ1-2; D is ambiguous. V was clipped by 6 bases and J by 6 bases, with 17 bases between them. CDR1 and CDR2 (germline): LNHDA, SQIVND (reference sequence). The CDR3 spans 14 residues. As DNA, the CDR3 is TGTGCCAGTAGCTATCACGACGGAGGGAATGGCTACACCTTC. Translation gives CASSYHDGGNGYTF.

The genes are TRBV29-1 and TRBJ1-5, with D unclear. This CDR3 is built from 12 residues. V shed 4 bases and J shed 3 bases, with 7 bases lying between them. Germline CDR1 is SQVTM and CDR2 is ANQGSEA. The CDR3, as DNA: TGCAGCGTTGGTGGGCTCAATCAGCCCCAGCATTTT. As protein: CSVGGLNQPQHF.

The genes are TRBV5-4 and TRBJ2-5, with D possibly TRBD2 on 5 matching bases. The germline V gene has CDR1 SGHNT and CDR2 YYREEE (reference sequence). This CDR3 contains 14 residues. V was shortened by 4 bases and J by 7 bases, with 17 bases between the two germline ends. The CDR3 nucleotides read TGTGCCAGCAGCCCCCTCCCGGGGTTGGGGACCCAGTACTTC. This gives the protein CASSPLPGLGTQYF.

CDR3 nucleotide sequence: TGCGCCAGCAGCTTGGGGCAGGGGGCCACCGATCAAGGCTACACCTTC. Its protein is CASSLGQGATDQGYTF. The chain recombines TRBV5-1 with TRBJ1-2, with 8 bases aligning to TRBD1. The CDR3 totals 16 residues. Looked up from germline, CDR1 is SGHRS and CDR2 is YFSETQ. J gave up 8 bases and V 0 bases, and 12 bases lay outside the gene matches.

DNA of the CDR3: TGTGCCAGCAGCATGGACAGACAAGAGACCCAGTACTTC. This encodes CASSMDRQETQYF. The chain couples TRBV11-1 to TRBJ2-5, with D possibly matching TRBD1 (6 bases). Germline CDR1 reads SGHAT; CDR2 reads FQDESV (reference sequence). V lost 5 bases and J 2 bases, leaving 9 bases between the germline ends. CDR3 length equals 13 residues.

J is TRBJ1-1 and V is TRBV19, with TRBD1 as a possible D gene (5 bases). V dropped 4 bases and J dropped 5 bases, with 14 bases sitting between them. CDR1 and CDR2 from the germline V gene are LNHDA and SQIVND (reference sequence). The CDR3 runs to 14 residues. CDR3 loop: CASSKADRRTEAFF. The CDR3 coding sequence is TGTGCCAGTAGTAAGGCAGACAGACGGACTGAAGCTTTCTTT.

The chain joins TRBV6-5 to TRBJ1-6; D is possibly TRBD1 (5 bases). Trimming took off 7 bases at V and 7 bases at J, with 17 bases between the two ends. CDR1 is MNHEY and CDR2 is SVGAGI in the germline V gene. This CDR3 has 15 amino acids. This CDR3 reads CASTLQVTPNSPLHF. The DNA for the CDR3 is TGTGCCAGCACCCTACAGGTTACACCAAATTCACCCCTCCACTTT.

The chain employs TRBV7-9 and TRBJ1-4; the match to TRBD1 covers 7 bases. The CDR3 consists of 15 residues. Germline V gives CDR1 SEHNR, CDR2 FQNEAQ (reference sequence). The V and J ends lost 5 bases and 5 bases, in that order; junction bases with no gene match: 8. The CDR3 region is CASSPRGTVNEKLFF. Here the CDR3 DNA reads TGTGCCAGCAGCCCCAGGGGGACGGTGAATGAAAAACTGTTTTTT.

The rearrangement joins TRBV9 to TRBJ2-7, with D perhaps TRBD1 (6 bases). The germline CDR1 and CDR2 sequences are SGDLS and YYNGEE. Trimming removed 1 base from V and 5 bases from J, with 10 bases in between. The CDR3 consists of 13 residues. In nucleotides, the CDR3 is TGTGCCAGCAGCGTAAATGGGGGCAACGAGCAGTACTTC. This translates into CASSVNGGNEQYF.

V is TRBV28 and J is TRBJ2-3; 11 bases are shared with TRBD2. CDR3 length: 16 amino acids. The germline gives CDR1 MDHEN, CDR2 SYDVKM. Trimming took 1 base from V and 0 from J; bases not matched to a gene: 0. CDR3 protein: CASSLLAGGSTDTQYF. The DNA of the CDR3 is TGTGCCAGCAGTTTATTAGCGGGAGGGAGCACAGATACGCAGTATTTT.

CDR3 sequence reads: CASSPGTSGDRGTQYF. Written as DNA, the CDR3 is TGTGCCAGCTCACCCGGGACTAGCGGTGACAGGGGGACCCAGTACTTC. The V gene is TRBV18, the J gene TRBJ2-5; 11 nucleotides agree with TRBD2. The CDR3 has 16 amino acids. Unmatched junction bases numbered 10, after V lost 3 bases and J lost 7 bases. CDR1 is KGHSH, CDR2 LQKENI, per germline. The variable domain in full, completed from reference TRBV18 and TRBJ2-5, reads NAGVMQNPRHLVRRRGQEARLRCSPMKGHSHVYWYRQLPEEGLKFMVYLQKENIIDESGMPKERFSAEFPKEGPSILRIQQVVRGDSAAYFCASSPGTSGDRGTQYFGPGTRLLVL.

V and J are TRBV7-9 and TRBJ2-1, with 9 bases aligning to TRBD1. The CDR3 has 15 residues. V lost 5 bases to trimming and J lost 6 bases; unmatched junction nucleotides: 8. Germline V gene lookup returns CDR1 SEHNR and CDR2 FQNEAQ (reference sequence). CDR3 nucleotide sequence: TGTGCCAGCAGCCCCGGGACAGGGCACAGCAATGAGCAGTTCTTC. This translates into CASSPGTGHSNEQFF.

The chain employs TRBV2 and TRBJ1-6; possible D gene TRBD1, 5 bases. The CDR3 loop spans 15 amino acids. Germline CDR1 SNHLY, CDR2 FYNNEI. Trimming removed 0 bases at V and 5 bases at J, with 8 bases between. Here the CDR3 reads CASSEARANNSPLHF. The CDR3, as DNA: TGTGCCAGCAGTGAAGCCAGGGCTAATAATTCACCCCTCCACTTT.

This clone was detected a few times. The chain combines TRBV6-1 with TRBJ1-1; 8 positions match TRBD1. Trimming at V came to 8 bases and at J to 6 bases, leaving 8 bases not matched to a gene. Germline assignment: CDR1 MNHNS and CDR2 SASEGT. The CDR3 loop spans 13 amino acids. CDR3 DNA: TGTGCCAGCGGACGGACAGGGTACCCTGAAGCTTTCTTT. Amino acid sequence: CASGRTGYPEAFF.

This rearrangement joins TRBV5-1 to TRBJ1-1, with 7 bases lining up with TRBD1. The germline gives CDR1 SGHRS, CDR2 YFSETQ. With V trimmed by 7 bases and J by 0 bases, 6 bases remained unmatched. The CDR3 is 14 amino acids. The DNA for the CDR3 is TGCGCCAGCCACCCGGACAGGCTGAACACTGAAGCTTTCTTT. Translation gives CASHPDRLNTEAFF.

The chain couples TRBV25-1 to TRBJ1-2; the D gene is possibly TRBD1 (5 bases). Germline values: CDR1 MGHDK, CDR2 SYGVNS. CDR3 size: 14 residues. V lost 2 bases, J lost 5 bases, and 12 bases lay in between. Written as DNA, the CDR3 is TGTGCCAGCAGTGAAGGGACGGGGGTTTATGGCTACACCTTC. It yields the protein CASSEGTGVYGYTF.

V and J are TRBV28 and TRBJ1-2; the match to TRBD1 covers 7 bases. Germline loops: CDR1 MDHEN, CDR2 SYDVKM. The CDR3 runs to 15 residues. V lost 6 bases to trimming and J lost 5 bases; unmatched junction nucleotides: 12. The CDR3 region has the DNA TGTGCCAGCAGCCTAAATGGACAGGCAAGTTATGGCTACACCTTC. It specifies CASSLNGQASYGYTF.

V is TRBV11-3 and J is TRBJ2-2; 7 nucleotides agree with TRBD1. The CDR3 extends over 15 amino acids. The germline gives CDR1 SGHNT, CDR2 YENEEA. Germline trimming cut 5 bases from V and 6 bases from J; bases unmatched to any gene: 9. This chain's CDR3 is CASSPSGGPAGELFF. The CDR3 nucleotides read TGTGCCAGCAGCCCTTCAGGGGGACCGGCCGGGGAGCTGTTTTTT.